These 22 T cell receptor beta chains share one sample of origin, sequenced in a study of cytomegalovirus exposure and HLA in healthy donors. The PCR ran on 60 Vbeta and 13 Jbeta primers. Sequencing used immunoSEQ multiplex PCR; TCRdb keeps in-frame clones, though not all of them. The sample shows roughly 160,000 clones, just under 80% of them seen only once. The specimen was PBMCs. The receptors derive from a woman in her forties or fifties in good health and CMV-seropositive.

This clone was detected a few times. Relative to the germline gene, one junction end is altered; a read error may explain this. V usage is TRBV11-3 and J usage is TRBJ2-6; maybe TRBD1 (5 bases). Germline V gives CDR1 SGHNT, CDR2 YENEEA. CDR3 length: 13 amino acids. CDR3 in amino acids: CASSFSGANGLTF. The CDR3 bases are TGTGCCAGCAGCTTCTCTGGGGCCAACGGCCTGACTTTC.

The chain couples TRBV28 to TRBJ1-4; D possibly corresponds to TRBD1 (5 bases). The germline CDR1 and CDR2 sequences are MDHEN and SYDVKM. Trimming pared 3 bases from V and 7 bases from J, leaving 9 bases between. This CDR3 is built from 13 residues. This CDR3 reads CASSFWRGEKLFF. The CDR3 DNA is TGTGCCAGCAGTTTTTGGAGGGGTGAAAAACTGTTTTTT. Variable domain in full (rest from reference TRBV28 and TRBJ1-4): DVKVTQSSRYLVKRTGEKVFLECVQDMDHENMFWYRQDPGLGLRLIYFSYDVKMKEKGDIPEGYSVSREKKERFSLILESASTNQTSMYLCASSFWRGEKLFFGSGTQLSVL.

V gene TRBV5-4 combines with J gene TRBJ2-7; 9 bases line up with TRBD1. The CDR3 has 14 amino acids. The V gene's germline CDR1 is SGHNT and CDR2 YYREEE (reference sequence). V gave up 2 bases and J gave up 4 bases; unmatched junction bases: 4. Written as DNA, the CDR3 is TGTGCCAGCAGCTTCGGGACAGGGAGTTACGAGCAGTACTTC. This translates into CASSFGTGSYEQYF.

CDR3 in DNA: TGTGCCAGCTCACCACCGTCGTTGAATGAGCAGTTCTTC. Translating gives CASSPPSLNEQFF. J is TRBJ2-1 and V is TRBV18, with D uncertain. Germline V gives CDR1 KGHSH, CDR2 LQKENI. Trimming cost V 0 bases and J 7 bases, with 7 bases left between them. The CDR3 covers 13 residues. Based on the CDR3 plus reference TRBV18 and TRBJ2-1, the full variable domain is NAGVMQNPRHLVRRRGQEARLRCSPMKGHSHVYWYRQLPEEGLKFMVYLQKENIIDESGMPKERFSAEFPKEGPSILRIQQVVRGDSAAYFCASSPPSLNEQFFGPGTRLTVL.

The rearrangement joins TRBV15 to TRBJ2-1; D gene uncertain. V lost 0 bases, J lost 7 bases, and 13 bases lay in between. Per germline, CDR1 LNHNV and CDR2 YYDKDF (reference sequence). The CDR3 consists of 15 residues. In DNA, the CDR3 is TGTGCCACCAGCAGAGACCTCGCTACTAAGAATGAGCAGTTCTTC. Protein: CATSRDLATKNEQFF. Full variable domain (outside the CDR3, taken from reference TRBV15 and TRBJ2-1): DAMVIQNPRYQVTQFGKPVTLSCSQTLNHNVMYWYQQKSSQAPKLLFHYYDKDFNNEADTPDNFQSRRPNTSFCFLDIRSPGLGDTAMYLCATSRDLATKNEQFFGPGTRLTVL.

This sequence joins TRBV2 and TRBJ2-2; TRBD1 matches at 9 bases. V was clipped by 7 bases and J by 4 bases; unmatched bases: 7. The germline V gene has CDR1 SNHLY and CDR2 FYNNEI. The CDR3 is 15 amino acids. This CDR3 reads CASTAGTGSTGELFF. The CDR3 DNA reads TGTGCCAGCACTGCCGGGACAGGGAGCACCGGGGAGCTGTTTTTT.

In regard to this clone: Other nucleotide sequences in the sample specify the same CDR3. This sequence joins TRBV27 and TRBJ1-1, with no clear D. This CDR3 has 13 amino acids. Germline V lookup: CDR1 MNHEY, CDR2 SMNVEV (reference sequence). The V end lost 6 bases, the J end lost 4 bases, and 12 bases lay between the germline ends. This CDR3 is CASSFALSTEAFF. The CDR3 nucleotides read TGTGCCAGCAGCTTTGCCCTGAGCACTGAAGCTTTCTTT.

The chain carries TRBV6-5 and TRBJ1-2; 8 bases agree with TRBD1. The CDR3 totals 14 residues. Germline trimming cut 5 bases from V and 3 bases from J; bases unmatched to any gene: 5. Germline CDR1 and CDR2: MNHEY and SVGAGI. The CDR3 spells CASSPSTGDYGYTF. CDR3 in DNA: TGTGCCAGCAGTCCGTCGACAGGGGACTATGGCTACACCTTC.

J is TRBJ1-2 and V is TRBV4-3; the D is unclear. The germline V and J ends were trimmed by 0 bases and 2 bases, with 7 bases remaining between them. The CDR3 is 14 amino acids. Per germline, CDR1 LGHNA and CDR2 YSLEER. The CDR3 protein is CASSQDQVNYGYTF. CDR3 bases: TGCGCCAGCAGCCAAGATCAGGTCAACTATGGCTACACCTTC.

This chain links TRBV6-6 with TRBJ2-7; the match to TRBD2 covers 8 bases. The germline V gene has CDR1 MNHNY and CDR2 SVGAGI (reference sequence). J lost 1 base, V lost 10 bases, and 6 bases had no gene match. This CDR3 contains 13 residues. CDR3 region: CATEAGVSYEQYF. The CDR3 nucleotides are TGTGCCACGGAAGCGGGAGTATCCTACGAGCAGTACTTC.

V gene TRBV5-1 combines with J gene TRBJ2-7; D perhaps matches TRBD2 (6 bases). Looked up from germline, CDR1 is SGHRS and CDR2 is YFSETQ. The CDR3 consists of 14 residues. Deletions cut 2 bases from V and 2 bases from J, with 11 bases between. The CDR3 DNA follows: TGCGCCAGCAGCTTCGAGGAGGGACCCTACGAGCAGTACTTC. Translating gives CASSFEEGPYEQYF. Looking up the rest from reference TRBV5-1 and TRBJ2-7 gives the full variable domain: KAGVTQTPRYLIKTRGQQVTLSCSPISGHRSVSWYQQTPGQGLQFLFEYFSETQRNKGNFPGRFSGRQFSNSRSEMNVSTLELGDSALYLCASSFEEGPYEQYFGPGTRLTVT.

This chain links TRBV6-1 with TRBJ2-7, with D possibly matching TRBD2 (7 bases). Deletions cut 8 bases from V and 4 bases from J, with 18 bases between. The CDR3 runs 14 residues. CDR1 and CDR2 (germline): MNHNS, SASEGT. In DNA form, the CDR3 reads TGTGCCAGCTTGAGCGGGACAAGACAATACGAGCAGTACTTC. Its protein is CASLSGTRQYEQYF.

The V and J genes are TRBV5-4 and TRBJ2-5, with TRBD1 matching over 7 bases. Trimming removed 3 bases from V and 1 base from J; junction bases left unmatched: 0. The CDR3 consists of 13 residues. The germline gives CDR1 SGHNT, CDR2 YYREEE (reference sequence). The CDR3 is CASSWDSQETQYF. The CDR3 DNA is TGTGCCAGCAGCTGGGACAGCCAAGAGACCCAGTACTTC.

The chain carries TRBV9 and TRBJ1-1; 7 nucleotides align to TRBD1. CDR3 length: 17 residues. The V gene's germline CDR1 is SGDLS and CDR2 YYNGEE. Trimming at V came to 4 bases and at J to 5 bases, leaving 17 bases not matched to a gene. CDR3 in amino acids: CASSQDVGGRIATEAFF. CDR3 nucleotide sequence: TGTGCCAGCAGCCAAGATGTAGGGGGCAGGATCGCGACTGAAGCTTTCTTT.

The J gene is TRBJ2-1, the V gene TRBV10-2; 8 nucleotides match TRBD2. The CDR3 is 15 amino acids. V shed 4 bases and J 5 bases; nucleotides not matched to a gene: 7. From germline, CDR1 is WSHSY and CDR2 SAAADI. CDR3 region: CASSGSSGEDNEQFF. For the CDR3, the DNA is TGCGCCAGCAGTGGGAGTAGCGGGGAGGACAATGAGCAGTTCTTC.

V and J are TRBV10-1 and TRBJ2-5; D not certain. From germline, CDR1 is WNHNN and CDR2 SYGVQD (reference sequence). The CDR3 is 13 residues long. V lost 6 bases, J lost 5 bases, and 13 bases lay in between. CDR3 loop: CASSASGWETQYF. The CDR3 nucleotides are TGCGCCAGCAGCGCGTCGGGTTGGGAGACCCAGTACTTC.

The chain has TRBV29-1 and TRBJ1-3; D is perhaps TRBD1 (6 bases). Per germline, CDR1 SQVTM and CDR2 ANQGSEA. CDR3 length: 14 amino acids. The ends were cut back, 7 bases at V and 0 bases at J, with 13 bases in the middle. CDR3 sequence reads: CSAIQGSSGNTIYF. CDR3 DNA sequence: TGCAGCGCTATACAGGGAAGCTCTGGAAACACCATATATTTT.

The chain uses TRBV7-2 and TRBJ1-3; D perhaps matches TRBD1 (6 bases). The V gene lost 4 bases and the J gene lost 1 base, with 11 bases spanning the gap. Per germline, CDR1 SGHTA and CDR2 FQGNSA. The CDR3 has 15 residues. The DNA for the CDR3 is TGTGCCAGCAGCTCCTCAACAGGGTCTGGAAACACCATATATTTT. Its protein is CASSSSTGSGNTIYF.

Relative to its sample, this clone is medium-sized. The rearrangement uses TRBV19 and TRBJ2-1; 10 bases are a match to TRBD2. The CDR3 contains 15 residues. In germline, CDR1 is LNHDA, CDR2 SQIVND (reference sequence). V lost 7 bases to trimming and J lost 2 bases; unmatched junction nucleotides: 5. CDR3 in DNA: TGTGCCAGTACCCTAACTAGCGGGGCCTACAATGAGCAGTTCTTC. Protein: CASTLTSGAYNEQFF.

This chain connects TRBV29-1 to TRBJ2-3; D perhaps matches TRBD2 (6 bases). Trimming removed 1 base at V and 0 bases at J, with 11 bases between. The length of the CDR3 is 15 residues. Germline V gene sequence: CDR1 SQVTM, CDR2 ANQGSEA. This chain's CDR3 is CSVEVFGTSTDTQYF. The CDR3 bases are TGCAGCGTTGAAGTCTTTGGGACTAGCACAGATACGCAGTATTTT.

The V and J genes are TRBV5-1 and TRBJ2-1; D may be TRBD2 (6 bases). V dropped 1 base and J dropped 8 bases, with 10 bases sitting between them. The CDR3 spans 13 residues. Germline CDR1 reads SGHRS; CDR2 reads YFSETQ. Here the CDR3 DNA reads TGCGCCAGCAGCTTGCTCGGGAGCGATGAGCAGTTCTTC. This translates into CASSLLGSDEQFF.

The V gene is TRBV5-5, the J gene TRBJ1-1; possibly TRBD1 for D (6 bases). CDR1 and CDR2 (germline): SGHKS, YYEKEE (reference sequence). Trimming pared 5 bases from V and 0 bases from J, leaving 14 bases between. This CDR3 has 15 residues. CDR3 amino acids: CASRGGRAVNTEAFF. The CDR3 DNA reads TGTGCCAGCAGGGGGGGGCGGGCCGTGAACACTGAAGCTTTCTTT.